The 20 T cell receptor beta chains in this list originate from one sample, sequenced in a study of CD8 T cells in Susac syndrome. Reverse transcription of roughly 0.5 to 1 ug RNA was carried out with random hexamers. TCRdb processed the immunoSEQ multiplex PCR reads anew with MiXCR; each CDR3 protein has one entry. This sample has 140,000 or so distinct CDR3 sequences, with more than 90% found just once. Sequenced: CD4+ T cells from PBMCs. The source of these receptors is a human donor with Susac syndrome.

V gene TRBV5-1 combines with J gene TRBJ2-1; TRBD2 aligns across 7 bases. V lost 0 bases, J lost 6 bases, and 6 bases stayed unmatched. The CDR3 is made up of 15 amino acids. The germline gives CDR1 SGHRS, CDR2 YFSETQ. As DNA, the CDR3 is TGCGCCAGCAGCTTGGTGATTAGCGGGTTCAATGAGCAGTTCTTC. Translated: CASSLVISGFNEQFF. Using reference TRBV5-1 and TRBJ2-1 for the parts outside the CDR3, the full variable domain is KAGVTQTPRYLIKTRGQQVTLSCSPISGHRSVSWYQQTPGQGLQFLFEYFSETQRNKGNFPGRFSGRQFSNSRSEMNVSTLELGDSALYLCASSLVISGFNEQFFGPGTRLTVL.

The chain couples TRBV4-1 to TRBJ1-5; 9 nucleotides align to TRBD1. Germline CDR1 is MGHRA and CDR2 is YSYEKL. This CDR3 spans 14 amino acids. After removal of 3 bases from V and 7 bases from J, the junction contained 4 bases not matched to a gene. Here the CDR3 reads CASSQTGGLQPQHF. The DNA for the CDR3 is TGCGCCAGCAGCCAGACAGGGGGGCTCCAGCCCCAGCATTTT.

The rearrangement uses TRBV6-5 and TRBJ2-5, with D maybe TRBD2 (5 bases). The CDR3 is made up of 13 amino acids. Germline assignment: CDR1 MNHEY and CDR2 SVGAGI. V lost 1 base and J lost 7, with 10 bases in between. CDR3 sequence (DNA): TGTGCCAGCAGTTACTTCGAGGCGGGGACCCAGTACTTC. Its translation is CASSYFEAGTQYF.

The rearrangement links TRBV18 to TRBJ2-5, with 7 bases identical to TRBD2. The CDR3 spans 15 residues. Germline V gene lookup returns CDR1 KGHSH and CDR2 LQKENI. The V and J ends lost 2 bases and 5 bases, in that order; junction bases with no gene match: 8. Here the CDR3 reads CASSPGEGTFETQYF. The CDR3 bases are TGTGCCAGCTCACCAGGGGAGGGGACGTTCGAGACCCAGTACTTC. The variable domain in full, with the rest retrieved from reference TRBV18 and TRBJ2-5, is NAGVMQNPRHLVRRRGQEARLRCSPMKGHSHVYWYRQLPEEGLKFMVYLQKENIIDESGMPKERFSAEFPKEGPSILRIQQVVRGDSAAYFCASSPGEGTFETQYFGPGTRLLVL.

The gene calls are TRBV9 and TRBJ1-1; D is ambiguous. The ends were cut back, 0 bases at V and 8 bases at J, with 11 bases in the middle. Germline CDR1 SGDLS, CDR2 YYNGEE. The CDR3 has 13 amino acids. In nucleotides, the CDR3 is TGTGCCAGCAGCGTAGCGGGTAGGTCCGAAGCTTTCTTT. This gives the protein CASSVAGRSEAFF.

The rearrangement uses TRBV19 and TRBJ2-1; TRBD2 matches 8 bases. The CDR3 has 14 amino acids. With V trimmed by 6 bases and J by 7 bases, 8 bases remained unmatched. The germline CDR1 and CDR2 sequences are LNHDA and SQIVND (reference sequence). In nucleotides, the CDR3 is TGTGCCAGTAGATCCAGCGGGAGTTTAAATGAGCAGTTCTTC. It specifies CASRSSGSLNEQFF.

The J gene is TRBJ2-3, the V gene TRBV29-1; D unresolved. The CDR3 is 13 residues long. Germline CDR1 is SQVTM and CDR2 is ANQGSEA. V lost 5 bases and J lost 2, with 11 bases in between. The CDR3, as DNA: TGCAGCGTTAGTGGGAAGTACACAGATACGCAGTATTTT. Translated: CSVSGKYTDTQYF.

The V and J genes are TRBV6-9 and TRBJ1-5, with D possibly TRBD1 on 5 matching bases. Germline values: CDR1 MNHGY, CDR2 SVAAGI. The CDR3 runs to 18 residues. Trimming stripped 0 bases from V and 0 bases from J, with 15 bases between. The CDR3 loop is CASSYSDRGQFSNQPQHF. For the CDR3, the DNA is TGTGCCAGCAGTTATTCGGATCGGGGCCAATTTAGCAATCAGCCCCAGCATTTT.

The rearrangement links TRBV29-1 to TRBJ1-2, with D tentatively TRBD1 (5 bases). CDR1 is SQVTM, CDR2 ANQGSEA, per germline. This CDR3 region has 13 residues. The V and J ends lost 3 bases and 6 bases respectively, with 14 bases between them. CDR3 DNA: TGCAGCGTTGATGGTGGACGGACAAATGGCTACACCTTC. Protein product: CSVDGGRTNGYTF.

This rearrangement joins TRBV13 to TRBJ1-6; 7 bases match TRBD1. Per germline, CDR1 PRHDT and CDR2 FYEKMQ (reference sequence). CDR3 length equals 16 residues. V lost 2 bases and J lost 7; bases outside the gene matches: 8. This CDR3 reads CASSLTVTGLNSPLHF. In nucleotides, the CDR3 is TGTGCCAGCAGCTTAACCGTGACAGGGCTAAATTCACCCCTCCACTTT.

The table lists this clonotype with a count of one. The V and J genes are TRBV7-6 and TRBJ2-1, with 11 bases aligning to TRBD2. The V gene's germline CDR1 is SGHVS and CDR2 FNYEAQ. Trimming took 1 base from V and 7 from J; bases not matched to a gene: 9. The CDR3 is made up of 17 amino acids. This CDR3 reads CASSLEVTSGTGNEQFF. The CDR3 region has the DNA TGTGCCAGCAGCTTAGAGGTGACTAGCGGGACGGGGAATGAGCAGTTCTTC.

This clonotype showed up just once. The J gene is TRBJ2-3, the V gene TRBV7-3; 8 bases fit TRBD2. V shed 5 bases and J 0 bases; nucleotides not matched to a gene: 7. The CDR3 is made up of 16 amino acids. Germline CDR1 and CDR2: SGHTA and FQGTGA. The CDR3 nucleotides are TGTGCCAGCAGCCCGGGGGGGAGCTTTAGCACAGATACGCAGTATTTT. This gives the protein CASSPGGSFSTDTQYF.

This clonotype was seen more than once but under ten times. The chain is built from TRBV16 and TRBJ2-7; D is ambiguous. The V and J ends lost 0 bases and 3 bases respectively, with 6 bases between them. The CDR3 consists of 13 residues. CDR1 and CDR2 from the germline V gene are KGHSY and FQNENV. The CDR3 region has the DNA TGTGCCAGCAGCCAATCTAGAGACTACGAGCAGTACTTC. It codes for CASSQSRDYEQYF.

This chain joins TRBV15 and TRBJ1-6, with TRBD1 identical over 9 bases. V was clipped by 0 bases and J by 7 bases; unmatched bases: 1. In germline, CDR1 is LNHNV, CDR2 YYDKDF (reference sequence). This CDR3 contains 15 residues. This CDR3 reads CATSREGQGNSPLHF. The CDR3 DNA reads TGTGCCACCAGCAGAGAGGGACAGGGAAATTCACCCCTCCACTTT. The complete variable domain, with remaining parts taken from reference TRBV15 and TRBJ1-6, reads DAMVIQNPRYQVTQFGKPVTLSCSQTLNHNVMYWYQQKSSQAPKLLFHYYDKDFNNEADTPDNFQSRRPNTSFCFLDIRSPGLGDTAMYLCATSREGQGNSPLHFGNGTRLTVT.

The chain joins TRBV20-1 to TRBJ2-3, with TRBD1 matching 8 bases. Germline V gene lookup returns CDR1 DFQATT and CDR2 SNEGSKA (reference sequence). CDR3 length: 16 amino acids. The V and J ends lost 3 bases and 4 bases, in that order; junction bases with no gene match: 12. The CDR3 bases are TGCAGTGCTAGGGACCTACGAACAGGGGGTTCAGATACGCAGTATTTT. This encodes CSARDLRTGGSDTQYF.

Worth noting for this clonotype: A read error may produce the germline difference seen at one junction end. The chain is built from TRBV10-3 and TRBJ2-1, with TRBD1 matching over 8 bases. Germline CDR1 is ENHRY and CDR2 is SYGVKD. This CDR3 has 16 amino acids. The CDR3 DNA reads TGTGCCATCAGTGAGCCAGGACAGGGCTCCAACAATGAGCAGTTCTTC. As protein: CAISEPGQGSNNEQFF.

The J gene is TRBJ1-2, the V gene TRBV25-1; the D gene is possibly TRBD1 (6 bases). CDR1 and CDR2 (germline): MGHDK, SYGVNS. Between the trimmed V and J ends, which lost 6 bases and 4 bases, there was a span of 12 bases. The CDR3 sequence is 13 residues long. CDR3 protein: CASSRTVGYGYTF. The CDR3 DNA is TGTGCCAGCAGCAGGACAGTCGGCTATGGCTACACCTTC.

V is TRBV29-1 and J is TRBJ2-3; 8 bases are shared with TRBD1. J was trimmed by 5 bases and V by 6 bases; bases with no gene match: 13. CDR3 length: 15 amino acids. Germline values: CDR1 SQVTM, CDR2 ANQGSEA. Here the CDR3 reads CSVRKQGALGDTQYF. CDR3 sequence (DNA): TGCAGCGTCCGAAAGCAGGGGGCGCTTGGAGATACGCAGTATTTT.

The CDR3 is CASSVGTGKNTF. In nucleotides, the CDR3 is TGTGCCAGCAGCGTTGGGACAGGGAAGAACACCTTC. V and J are TRBV5-8 and TRBJ1-2, with TRBD1 identical over 9 bases. J gave up 12 bases and V 4 bases, and 7 bases lay outside the gene matches. Germline-derived CDR1 and CDR2 are SGHTS and YDEGEE. This CDR3 contains 12 residues.

The V call is TRBV11-2, the J call TRBJ2-1; TRBD2 is a possible D gene (5 bases). Deletions cut 6 bases from V and 9 bases from J, with 21 bases between. The CDR3 length is 15 residues. CDR1 is SGHAT, CDR2 FQNNGV, per germline. CDR3 sequence: CASRRPGLSRGEQFF. The DNA for the CDR3 is TGTGCCAGCAGGCGGCCGGGTCTTAGCCGGGGTGAGCAGTTCTTC.